The 30 T cell receptor beta chains given below trace back to one sample, sequenced in a study of blood T cell repertoires in COVID-19. TCRdb keeps only in-frame clones here, not all; method: immunoSEQ multiplex PCR. The sample includes roughly 150,000 clones, about four fifths of them seen just once. What was sequenced was peripheral blood. The receptors come from a woman of 80 years or more with COVID-19, enrolled during active disease.

V usage is TRBV28 and J usage is TRBJ1-2; D remains ambiguous. From germline, CDR1 is MDHEN and CDR2 SYDVKM. This CDR3 spans 12 amino acids. V was shortened by 3 bases and J by 1 base, with 3 bases between the two germline ends. The CDR3 spells CASSFRNYGYTF. Here the CDR3 DNA reads TGTGCCAGCAGTTTCCGTAACTATGGCTACACCTTC.

Concerning this clone itself: Other nucleotide sequences in the sample specify the same CDR3. This chain connects TRBV18 to TRBJ2-7; 7 bases map to TRBD1. Germline V gene data show CDR1 as KGHSH and CDR2 as LQKENI. The junction had 2 bases not matched to a gene; V was cut back by 3 bases and J by 0 bases. The CDR3 contains 14 residues. CDR3 in amino acids: CASSPAGGSYEQYF. The CDR3 coding sequence is TGTGCCAGCTCACCGGCAGGGGGCTCCTACGAGCAGTACTTC.

The rearrangement uses TRBV18 and TRBJ2-7; 8 positions match TRBD2. The trim removed 3 bases at V and 4 bases at J, leaving 5 bases unmatched. The germline V gene has CDR1 KGHSH and CDR2 LQKENI. The CDR3 has 14 residues. The CDR3 sequence: CASSPAGGRYEQYF. DNA for the CDR3: TGTGCCAGCTCACCGGCCGGCGGGAGGTACGAGCAGTACTTC. The entire variable domain, with the rest obtained from reference TRBV18 and TRBJ2-7, is as follows: NAGVMQNPRHLVRRRGQEARLRCSPMKGHSHVYWYRQLPEEGLKFMVYLQKENIIDESGMPKERFSAEFPKEGPSILRIQQVVRGDSAAYFCASSPAGGRYEQYFGPGTRLTVT.

V and J are TRBV10-1 and TRBJ1-6; 8 nucleotides match TRBD1. This CDR3 region has 19 residues. Germline V gene sequence: CDR1 WNHNN, CDR2 SYGVQD (reference sequence). The V and J ends lost 6 bases and 3 bases, in that order; junction bases with no gene match: 16. DNA for the CDR3: TGCGCCAGCAGCAACCCAAAGGGACAGGAGGCCTTCTATAATTCACCCCTCCACTTT. It encodes CASSNPKGQEAFYNSPLHF.

The J gene is TRBJ1-5, the V gene TRBV28; D unclear. Germline-derived CDR1 and CDR2 are MDHEN and SYDVKM. The CDR3 consists of 14 residues. Trimming cost V 6 bases and J 6 bases, with 15 bases left between them. The CDR3 is CASRNPAVAQPQHF. The CDR3 DNA reads TGTGCCAGCAGAAACCCCGCCGTAGCTCAGCCCCAGCATTTT.

V usage is TRBV18 and J usage is TRBJ1-4; 8 bases are shared with TRBD1. The trim removed 3 bases at V and 9 bases at J, leaving 9 bases unmatched. This CDR3 is 15 amino acids long. Germline loops: CDR1 KGHSH, CDR2 LQKENI. DNA of the CDR3: TGTGCCAGCTCACCCGGACAGGGCGTTCTAAAAAAACTGTTTTTT. It specifies CASSPGQGVLKKLFF.

The chain has TRBV10-3 and TRBJ1-1, with TRBD1 as a possible D gene (6 bases). The CDR3 is 15 residues long. In germline, CDR1 is ENHRY, CDR2 SYGVKD. Trimming cost V 6 bases and J 2 bases, with 16 bases left between them. The CDR3 loop reads CAIRPDRSLNTEAFF. The DNA for the CDR3 is TGTGCCATCAGACCGGACAGATCCCTAAACACTGAAGCTTTCTTT.

The V and J genes are TRBV2 and TRBJ2-7; 12 nucleotides align to TRBD1. V shed 4 bases and J 9 bases; nucleotides not matched to a gene: 7. CDR1 is SNHLY and CDR2 is FYNNEI in the germline V gene. The CDR3 contains 14 residues. The CDR3 protein is CASSAGTGGGRQYF. DNA of the CDR3: TGTGCCAGCAGTGCTGGGACAGGGGGCGGGAGGCAGTACTTC.

The chain links TRBV30 to TRBJ1-2, with 9 bases matching TRBD1. The germline V gene has CDR1 GTSNPN and CDR2 SVGIG (reference sequence). CDR3 size: 14 residues. With 5 bases clipped from V and 6 bases from J, the junction kept 10 bases outside the gene matches. The CDR3, as DNA: TGTGCCTGGGGATACAGGGGGCAGAGAAATGGCTACACCTTC. Encoded protein: CAWGYRGQRNGYTF.

The V gene is TRBV5-1, the J gene TRBJ2-7; D unclear. Deletions cut 1 base from V and 3 bases from J, with 5 bases between. The germline CDR1 and CDR2 sequences are SGHRS and YFSETQ. This CDR3 region has 12 residues. CDR3 loop: CASSLFHYEQYF. DNA of the CDR3: TGCGCCAGCAGCTTGTTCCACTACGAGCAGTACTTC. Combining the CDR3 with reference TRBV5-1 and TRBJ2-7 gives the whole variable domain KAGVTQTPRYLIKTRGQQVTLSCSPISGHRSVSWYQQTPGQGLQFLFEYFSETQRNKGNFPGRFSGRQFSNSRSEMNVSTLELGDSALYLCASSLFHYEQYFGPGTRLTVT.

The chain has TRBV6-6 and TRBJ2-1, with D hard to call. The CDR3 totals 13 residues. CDR1 is MNHNY and CDR2 is SVGAGI in the germline V gene (reference sequence). V was trimmed by 5 bases and J by 9 bases, leaving 14 bases between them. The CDR3 loop is CASSTQTQTEQFF. CDR3 nucleotides: TGTGCCAGCAGTACTCAGACACAAACTGAGCAGTTCTTC.

This chain links TRBV4-2 with TRBJ2-3, with D possibly being TRBD1 (6 bases). Germline V gives CDR1 LGHNA, CDR2 YNFKEQ. Trimming took off 2 bases at V and 2 bases at J, with 14 bases between the two ends. The length of the CDR3 is 16 residues. The CDR3 DNA sequence: TGTGCCAGCAGCCAATCCGGGACACAGACCACAGATACGCAGTATTTT. The encoded protein is CASSQSGTQTTDTQYF.

In its sample, this clone was seen a few times. This sequence joins TRBV10-1 and TRBJ1-1; 7 nucleotides agree with TRBD1. The J segment lost 4 bases and the V segment lost 0 bases, leaving 2 bases of the junction unmatched. The germline gives CDR1 WNHNN, CDR2 SYGVQD (reference sequence). The CDR3 has 14 amino acids. The CDR3 spells CASSESGGGTEAFF. CDR3 sequence (DNA): TGCGCCAGCAGTGAGTCAGGGGGCGGCACTGAAGCTTTCTTT.

V and J are TRBV9 and TRBJ2-7; tentative D call: TRBD2 (6 bases). V was cut by 0 bases and J by 5 bases, with 15 bases left in between. CDR3 size: 15 residues. Germline values: CDR1 SGDLS, CDR2 YYNGEE. For the CDR3, the DNA is TGTGCCAGCAGCGTAGGAGGAACTAGCTTCGACGAGCAGTACTTC. Residues: CASSVGGTSFDEQYF.

This rearrangement joins TRBV7-9 to TRBJ1-2, with D possibly being TRBD1 (6 bases). The CDR3 has 15 residues. The V gene's germline CDR1 is SEHNR and CDR2 FQNEAQ (reference sequence). The ends were cut back, 8 bases at V and 4 bases at J, with 20 bases in the middle. CDR3 in amino acids: CASGAGRGRGYGYTF. The CDR3 region has the DNA TGTGCCAGCGGGGCGGGCAGGGGTAGAGGCTATGGCTACACCTTC. The full variable domain, with the rest looked up from reference TRBV7-9 and TRBJ1-2, is DTGVSQNPRHKITKRGQNVTFRCDPISEHNRLYWYRQTLGQGPEFLTYFQNEAQLEKSRLLSDRFSAERPKGSFSTLEIQRTEQGDSAMYLCASGAGRGRGYGYTFGSGTRLTVV.

J is TRBJ1-5 and V is TRBV7-9; 8 bases agree with TRBD1. The length of the CDR3 is 13 residues. The ends lost 5 bases at V and 7 bases at J; junction bases unmatched: 4. Germline V CDR1 and CDR2: SEHNR, FQNEAQ (reference sequence). CDR3 coding DNA: TGTGCCAGCAGCATGACAGGGGACCAGCCCCAGCATTTT. Protein product: CASSMTGDQPQHF.

The V and J genes are TRBV7-9 and TRBJ2-1; D perhaps matches TRBD1 (5 bases). CDR3 length equals 15 residues. Trimming stripped 5 bases from V and 0 bases from J, with 11 bases between. Germline-derived CDR1 and CDR2 are SEHNR and FQNEAQ (reference sequence). CDR3 in amino acids: CASSTKDSSYNEQFF. The CDR3 DNA reads TGTGCCAGCAGCACCAAAGACAGCTCCTACAATGAGCAGTTCTTC.

Only a few counts were recorded for this clone. V usage is TRBV19 and J usage is TRBJ1-5; 8 positions match TRBD1. The trim removed 5 bases at V and 5 bases at J, leaving 5 bases unmatched. The CDR3 is made up of 14 amino acids. CDR1 is LNHDA and CDR2 is SQIVND in the germline V gene (reference sequence). The CDR3 sequence is CASSLGQAYQPQHF. CDR3 bases: TGTGCCAGTAGTTTGGGACAGGCATATCAGCCCCAGCATTTT.

The rearrangement links TRBV9 to TRBJ2-3; TRBD1 is a possible D gene (5 bases). The CDR3 extends over 15 amino acids. Germline values: CDR1 SGDLS, CDR2 YYNGEE. Trimming took 3 bases from V and 2 from J, leaving 13 bases between them. In DNA, the CDR3 is TGTGCCAGCAGCGAGAACAGGATCCACACAGATACGCAGTATTTT. It specifies CASSENRIHTDTQYF.

The chain uses TRBV6-4 and TRBJ1-2; 8 bases fit TRBD1. The CDR3 has 13 amino acids. Germline V gene lookup returns CDR1 MRHNA and CDR2 SNTAGT. J was trimmed by 7 bases and V by 2 bases; bases with no gene match: 3. In nucleotides, the CDR3 is TGTGCCAGCAGTGACGGGACAGGTAGTGGCTACACCTTC. Amino acid sequence: CASSDGTGSGYTF.

The gene calls are TRBV10-3 and TRBJ2-1; a weak D match, TRBD2 (5 bases). Trimming shortened V by 0 bases and J by 1 base, and 19 bases separated the two germline ends. This CDR3 spans 19 amino acids. Per the germline V gene, CDR1 is ENHRY and CDR2 is SYGVKD. This chain's CDR3 is CAISESKGSRAQSYNEQFF. The CDR3 bases are TGTGCCATCAGTGAGTCGAAAGGGAGTCGGGCTCAGTCCTACAATGAGCAGTTCTTC.

The chain has TRBV20-1 and TRBJ2-5; D perhaps matches TRBD2 (6 bases). Germline values: CDR1 DFQATT, CDR2 SNEGSKA (reference sequence). This CDR3 comprises 11 residues. V shed 7 bases and J shed 3 bases, with 9 bases lying between them. CDR3: CSGEEKETQYF. CDR3 DNA sequence: TGCAGTGGGGAGGAAAAAGAGACCCAGTACTTC.

This clone came up once. The CDR3 nucleotides read TGTGCCTGGAACAGAGGGATTAGCACAGATACGCAGTATTTT. Residues: CAWNRGISTDTQYF. The chain couples TRBV30 to TRBJ2-3, with a weak D call TRBD2 (5 bases). V was shortened by 4 bases and J by 0 bases, with 11 bases between the two germline ends. The CDR3 is 14 residues long. Germline CDR1 is GTSNPN and CDR2 is SVGIG (reference sequence). The complete variable domain, with remaining parts taken from reference TRBV30 and TRBJ2-3, reads SQTIHQWPATLVQPVGSPLSLECTVEGTSNPNLYWYRQAAGRGLQLLFYSVGIGQISSEVPQNLSASRPQDRQFILSSKKLLLSDSGFYLCAWNRGISTDTQYFGPGTRLTVL.

The rearrangement links TRBV4-3 to TRBJ1-2; D is unclear. The CDR3 runs to 16 residues. Per the germline V gene, CDR1 is LGHNA and CDR2 is YSLEER. The V and J ends lost 1 base and 7 bases respectively, with 19 bases between them. The CDR3 DNA sequence: TGCGCCAGCAGCCAAGGTACAAGCGCGGGCGGAGGTGGCTACACCTTC. The encoded protein is CASSQGTSAGGGGYTF.

In its sample, this clone was seen once. The chain couples TRBV2 to TRBJ2-6; possible D gene TRBD2, 6 bases. The V end was cut by 8 bases, the J end by 4 bases, with 9 bases between. The CDR3 runs 13 residues. The germline V gene has CDR1 SNHLY and CDR2 FYNNEI. The CDR3 nucleotides read TGTGCCAGCGGTCGGGAGGGGGCCAACGTCCTGACTTTC. This sequence encodes CASGREGANVLTF.

This sequence joins TRBV20-1 and TRBJ2-5; 8 bases map to TRBD2. Losses at the gene ends were 3 bases for V and 4 bases for J; bases not matched to a gene: 10. CDR1 DFQATT and CDR2 SNEGSKA come from the germline V gene (reference sequence). This CDR3 spans 15 amino acids. In DNA form, the CDR3 reads TGCAGTGCTAGTACGGTAGCGGGAACCGGAGAGACCCAGTACTTC. This gives the protein CSASTVAGTGETQYF.

The chain links TRBV28 to TRBJ1-2; D unclear. CDR1 is MDHEN and CDR2 is SYDVKM in the germline V gene. The CDR3 length is 11 residues. V was trimmed by 3 bases and J by 7 bases, leaving 6 bases between them. CDR3 sequence: CASSLRAGYTF. The CDR3 nucleotides are TGTGCCAGCAGTTTGCGAGCTGGCTACACCTTC.

This clone has a single count. The J gene is TRBJ1-6, the V gene TRBV6-2 or TRBV6-3, with TRBD1 identical over 7 bases. Per germline, CDR1 MNHEY and CDR2 SVGEGT. Trimming took 2 bases from V and 0 from J; bases not matched to a gene: 7. The CDR3 sequence is 18 residues long. CDR3 in amino acids: CASSYSSDRSSYNSPLHF. CDR3 nucleotide sequence: TGTGCCAGCAGTTACAGTTCGGACAGGAGCTCCTATAATTCACCCCTCCACTTT.

The chain links TRBV5-1 to TRBJ1-2; 8 bases agree with TRBD1. The CDR3 is 15 residues long. The V gene end was trimmed by 4 bases and the J gene end by 4 bases; junction bases not matched to a gene: 9. The germline V gene encodes CDR1 SGHRS and CDR2 YFSETQ. This CDR3 is CASSPWTGSGYGYTF. The CDR3 DNA follows: TGCGCCAGCAGCCCATGGACAGGGTCGGGCTATGGCTACACCTTC.

This clone has only one observation. V and J are TRBV7-6 and TRBJ2-7, with 9 positions matching TRBD1. Trimming removed 2 bases from V and 4 bases from J; junction bases left unmatched: 9. This CDR3 is 16 amino acids long. Per germline, CDR1 SGHVS and CDR2 FNYEAQ. The DNA of the CDR3 is TGTGCCAGCAGCTTACGGCCAGGGACAGGGATATACGAGCAGTACTTC. Its translation: CASSLRPGTGIYEQYF. Full variable domain (rest looked up from reference TRBV7-6 and TRBJ2-7): GAGVSQSPRYKVTKRGQDVALRCDPISGHVSLYWYRQALGQGPEFLTYFNYEAQQDKSGLPNDRFSAERPEGSISTLTIQRTEQRDSAMYRCASSLRPGTGIYEQYFGPGTRLTVT.